This T cell receptor (beta chain) was observed in a study of blood T cells in healthy people across ages. Study-wide results and caveats: Strongly correlated with naive T cell percentage was TCR beta diversity. Diversity was estimated from one million T cells, and these estimates were considered underestimates.

RNA extraction gave at least 5.5 micrograms of total RNA per sample. For the second PCR, which ran for about 6 to 11 cycles, a sample-barcoded 5' primer and a J-beta primer mix were used. Tagging of each cDNA molecule was performed by a template-switch adaptor with 12 random nucleotides. One entry per CDR3 protein results from TCRdb running MiXCR on the 5' RACE reads. The data show approximately 730,000 distinct CDR3 sequences, with 40% to 65% seen just once and about two fifths held by the top ten. Germline values: CDR1 SGHRS, CDR2 YFSETQ. The CDR3 is made up of 13 amino acids. Trimming cost V 6 bases and J 6 bases, with 13 bases left between them. Notes on this clonotype: Its antigen is unidentified.

Sequencing was performed on blood. The clonotype was recovered from a man older than 75 in good health. This chain links TRBV5-1 with TRBJ2-1, with a weak D call TRBD1 (6 bases). The CDR3 DNA reads as TGCGCCAGCAACCCTATAGGGGGCAATGAGCAGTTCTTC. Its protein is CASNPIGGNEQFF.